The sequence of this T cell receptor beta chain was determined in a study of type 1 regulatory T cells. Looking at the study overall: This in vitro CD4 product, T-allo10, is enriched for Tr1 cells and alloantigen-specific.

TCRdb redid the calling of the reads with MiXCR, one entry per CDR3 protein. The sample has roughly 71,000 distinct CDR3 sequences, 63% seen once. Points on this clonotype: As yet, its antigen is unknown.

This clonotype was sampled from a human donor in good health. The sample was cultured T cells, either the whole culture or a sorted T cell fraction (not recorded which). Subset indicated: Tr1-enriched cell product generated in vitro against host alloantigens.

The CDR3 spells CASSIRRQGAYEQYF. The CDR3 DNA follows: TGTGCCAGTAGTATTAGGAGACAGGGTGCCTACGAGCAGTACTTC. The J gene is TRBJ2-7, the V gene TRBV19; 7 bases map to TRBD1. CDR3 size: 15 residues. CDR1 and CDR2 from the germline V gene are LNHDA and SQIVND (reference sequence). V shed 3 bases, J shed 2 bases, and the junction held 7 bases outside the gene matches.